A single sample is the source of the 20 T cell receptor beta chains below, sequenced in a study of blood T cell repertoires in COVID-19 (dated by TCRdb to 2020 to 2021). Library creation used the immunoSEQ multiplex PCR assay. The table was pulled from immuneACCESS by TCRdb, which kept in-frame rearrangements only. Such tables lose some clones; where checked, under half of the loss comes from unresolved V genes, and the rest has no known cause. Here the sample has roughly 250,000 clones; about 89% occur a single time. The ten largest clones represent 1.5% to 2% of the sample. Sequenced sample: PBMCs or T cells enriched from blood (not recorded which). These receptors were obtained from a woman aged 18 to 35 who had recovered from COVID-19.

The chain recombines TRBV12-3 or TRBV12-4 with TRBJ1-1; D remains unclear. This CDR3 region has 11 residues. Trimming removed 2 bases at V and 6 bases at J, with 4 bases between. The CDR3: CASSLLAEAFF. CDR3 DNA sequence: TGTGCCAGCAGTTTACTCGCTGAAGCTTTCTTT.

The chain uses TRBV4-2 and TRBJ2-7; TRBD2 aligns across 16 bases. CDR1 LGHNA and CDR2 YNFKEQ come from the germline V gene. The ends lost 4 bases at V and 0 bases at J; junction bases unmatched: 6. The CDR3 is 18 residues long. CDR3 amino acids: CASSLGTSGRAFSYEQYF. In DNA, the CDR3 is TGTGCCAGCAGCCTAGGGACTAGCGGGAGGGCCTTCTCCTACGAGCAGTACTTC.

This rearrangement joins TRBV4-1 to TRBJ1-5, with 7 bases lining up with TRBD1. From germline, CDR1 is MGHRA and CDR2 YSYEKL. V trimming: 3 bases; J trimming: 9 bases; junction bases outside the gene matches: 11. The CDR3 sequence is 15 residues long. The CDR3 protein is CASSQARDSIMPQHF. The CDR3 DNA reads TGCGCCAGCAGCCAGGCCCGGGACAGTATAATGCCCCAGCATTTT.

Written as DNA, the CDR3 is TGTGCCAGCAGCAAAGAAAGGGGGGGCGAGCAGTACTTC. Its protein product is CASSKERGGEQYF. The chain links TRBV7-3 to TRBJ2-7; D may be TRBD2 (7 bases). CDR1 and CDR2 (germline): SGHTA, FQGTGA. The CDR3 loop spans 13 amino acids. Trimming pared 5 bases from V and 6 bases from J, leaving 14 bases between.

This clone was counted a single time. The chain has TRBV28 and TRBJ1-2; D possibly corresponds to TRBD1 (6 bases). The CDR3 is 15 residues long. V was shortened by 10 bases and J by 6 bases, with 24 bases between the two germline ends. CDR1 MDHEN and CDR2 SYDVKM come from the germline V gene. This CDR3 reads CATLPWGRGNHGYTF. In nucleotides, the CDR3 is TGTGCCACCCTACCTTGGGGCAGGGGAAACCATGGCTACACCTTC.

The chain joins TRBV5-1 to TRBJ1-3, with a possible D match to TRBD1 (6 bases). This CDR3 spans 14 amino acids. Trimming removed 6 bases from V and 2 bases from J, with 12 bases in between. In germline, CDR1 is SGHRS, CDR2 YFSETQ. The DNA of the CDR3 is TGCGCCAGCAAGTTTGGGACACCTGGAAACACCATATATTTT. Its protein product is CASKFGTPGNTIYF. The entire variable domain, with the rest obtained from reference TRBV5-1 and TRBJ1-3, is as follows: KAGVTQTPRYLIKTRGQQVTLSCSPISGHRSVSWYQQTPGQGLQFLFEYFSETQRNKGNFPGRFSGRQFSNSRSEMNVSTLELGDSALYLCASKFGTPGNTIYFGEGSWLTVV.

This sequence joins TRBV27 and TRBJ2-7; possible D gene TRBD1, 6 bases. Trimming left V 6 bases short and J 5 bases short, with 23 bases between. Germline values: CDR1 MNHEY, CDR2 SMNVEV (reference sequence). The CDR3 runs 16 residues. The CDR3 is CASSPPPGHFKDEQYF. The CDR3 bases are TGTGCCAGCAGCCCTCCACCGGGACATTTCAAGGACGAGCAGTACTTC.

This chain joins TRBV28 and TRBJ1-1, with a possible D match to TRBD1 (5 bases). Trimming took off 4 bases at V and 2 bases at J, with 20 bases between the two ends. The germline V gene has CDR1 MDHEN and CDR2 SYDVKM. The CDR3 totals 17 residues. The DNA for the CDR3 is TGTGCCAGCAGTTCTGAGGACTGGCCGGGACTCAACACTGAAGCTTTCTTT. Translation: CASSSEDWPGLNTEAFF.

This clone was counted a single time. The V and J genes are TRBV4-3 and TRBJ2-7; D perhaps matches TRBD1 (6 bases). Germline CDR1 is LGHNA and CDR2 is YSLEER. Trimming left V 4 bases short and J 2 bases short, with 12 bases between. There are 14 residues in the CDR3. The chain's CDR3 is CASSRNRDTYEQYF. The CDR3 DNA follows: TGCGCCAGCAGCCGAAACAGGGATACCTACGAGCAGTACTTC.

The rearrangement uses TRBV6-5 and TRBJ1-3; 7 bases are shared with TRBD1. V shed 4 bases and J 0 bases; nucleotides not matched to a gene: 6. The germline CDR1 and CDR2 sequences are MNHEY and SVGAGI. The CDR3 consists of 16 residues. Here the CDR3 DNA reads TGTGCCAGCAGTTCTAACAGGGGACGCTCTGGAAACACCATATATTTT. Translating gives CASSSNRGRSGNTIYF.

The J gene is TRBJ2-1, the V gene TRBV7-3; TRBD2 aligns across 11 bases. The length of the CDR3 is 15 residues. V lost 5 bases, J lost 6 bases, and 6 bases stayed unmatched. Germline CDR1 and CDR2: SGHTA and FQGTGA. The CDR3 loop reads CASSPTGTSGNEQFF. For the CDR3, the DNA is TGTGCCAGCAGCCCGACCGGGACTAGCGGCAATGAGCAGTTCTTC.

For the CDR3, the DNA is TGTGCCAGCCACCGGGACAGGATAAACTATGGCTACACCTTC. This gives the protein CASHRDRINYGYTF. The chain uses TRBV5-4 and TRBJ1-2, with 8 bases that match TRBD1. The junction had 7 bases not matched to a gene; V was cut back by 7 bases and J by 2 bases. This CDR3 is built from 14 residues. Germline assignment: CDR1 SGHNT and CDR2 YYREEE (reference sequence).

The gene calls are TRBV3-1 (or the pseudogene TRBV3-2) and TRBJ1-6; TRBD1 agrees at 9 bases. This CDR3 is built from 15 residues. The trim removed 3 bases at V and 7 bases at J, leaving 4 bases unmatched. Germline V gene sequence: CDR1 LGHDT, CDR2 YNNKEL (reference sequence). This CDR3 is CASSQTGTGNSPLHF. As DNA, the CDR3 is TGTGCCAGCAGCCAGACCGGGACAGGGAATTCACCCCTCCACTTT.

The gene calls are TRBV28 and TRBJ1-1; TRBD1 matches at 11 bases. Germline V lookup: CDR1 MDHEN, CDR2 SYDVKM. V dropped 7 bases and J dropped 1; count of bases not matched to a gene: 2. The CDR3 has 14 residues. CDR3 residues: CASNGQGANTEAFF. The DNA for the CDR3 is TGTGCCAGCAATGGACAGGGGGCGAACACTGAAGCTTTCTTT.

This rearrangement joins TRBV5-6 to TRBJ2-7; 8 bases are shared with TRBD2. Germline CDR1 is SGHDT and CDR2 is YYEEEE. The junction had 12 bases not matched to a gene; V was cut back by 3 bases and J by 4 bases. The CDR3 extends over 16 amino acids. The CDR3 bases are TGTGCCAGCAGCTCCCGGGGGGGGTACCAGGGATACGAGCAGTACTTC. Its protein product is CASSSRGGYQGYEQYF.

CDR3 in DNA: TGTGCCAGCAGCCTGTCCTACTCTGGAAACACCATATATTTT. Its translation is CASSLSYSGNTIYF. The gene calls are TRBV7-2 and TRBJ1-3; D remains unclear. V was trimmed by 5 bases and J by 0 bases, leaving 8 bases between them. In germline, CDR1 is SGHTA, CDR2 FQGNSA. This CDR3 contains 14 residues. Complete variable domain (other parts from reference TRBV7-2 and TRBJ1-3): GAGVSQSPSNKVTEKGKDVELRCDPISGHTALYWYRQSLGQGLEFLIYFQGNSAPDKSGLPSDRFSAERTGGSVSTLTIQRTQQEDSAVYLCASSLSYSGNTIYFGEGSWLTVV.

The chain couples TRBV27 to TRBJ2-7; maybe TRBD2 (5 bases). Germline V gene lookup returns CDR1 MNHEY and CDR2 SMNVEV (reference sequence). The CDR3 covers 14 residues. Trimming took 8 bases from V and 7 from J, leaving 21 bases between them. CDR3 in DNA: TGTGCCAGCGGAAGCATCTTCAGTCAGCGGGAGCAGTACTTC. Translating gives CASGSIFSQREQYF.

V is TRBV18 and J is TRBJ2-5; D unresolved. Germline V gene sequence: CDR1 KGHSH, CDR2 LQKENI. The CDR3 runs 13 residues. The ends were cut back, 3 bases at V and 1 base at J, with 6 bases in the middle. CDR3 region: CASSPRSQETQYF. In DNA, the CDR3 is TGTGCCAGCTCACCTAGATCCCAAGAGACCCAGTACTTC.

The gene calls are TRBV11-2 and TRBJ1-2; tentative D call: TRBD1 (5 bases). Trimming removed 0 bases at V and 4 bases at J, with 9 bases between. This CDR3 contains 14 residues. Germline values: CDR1 SGHAT, CDR2 FQNNGV. The CDR3 sequence: CASSLDQGPYGYTF. In DNA form, the CDR3 reads TGTGCCAGCAGCTTAGACCAGGGCCCCTATGGCTACACCTTC.

The V and J genes are TRBV6-1 and TRBJ2-2; D remains ambiguous. Trimming took 1 base from V and 7 from J, leaving 4 bases between them. Looked up from germline, CDR1 is MNHNS and CDR2 is SASEGT. The CDR3 extends over 12 amino acids. The CDR3 DNA reads TGTGCCAGCAGTGAAGATCACGGGGAGCTGTTTTTT. It yields the protein CASSEDHGELFF.